This paragraph reports one T cell receptor (beta chain). Its cognate antigen is unknown. The sample originates from a study of cytomegalovirus exposure and HLA in healthy donors. Study-wide findings and caveats: Prior analysis indicated that the majority of TCR beta V segments exhibited productivity approximately 87% or approximately 30% of the time.

This CDR3 is built from 17 residues. J gave up 0 bases and V 6 bases, and 12 bases lay outside the gene matches. CDR1 and CDR2 from the germline V gene are MNHEY and SMNVEV (reference sequence). In the PCR, 60 Vbeta and 13 Jbeta primers were used. Profiled with immunoSEQ multiplex PCR; TCRdb holds only in-frame clones, not every one. This table holds 77,000 or so clones, less than 80% found once. The chain joins TRBV27 to TRBJ1-1; TRBD1 agrees at 8 bases. The TCR was taken from a woman between 35 and 50 years old in good health and CMV-seronegative. Sequencing was performed on PBMCs. CDR3 nucleotides: TGTGCCAGCAGAATAGACAGGGGCACCTCTATGAACACTGAAGCTTTCTTT. Translating gives CASRIDRGTSMNTEAFF.